The 3 T cell receptor beta chains presented below share a single source sample, sequenced in a study of molecular identifiers for immune sequencing clone quantification. Using its own MiXCR run on the PCR reads, TCRdb lists one record per CDR3 protein. This repertoire shows approximately 680,000 distinct CDR3 sequences, about 25% found once; its top ten account for 0.78%. The sample comprised naive CD8+ T cells from blood, with Jurkat cell RNA spiked in. Regarding subset: FACS-sorted CD8+CD4-CCR7+CD45RA+ naive T cells. The receptors were sampled from a human donor in good health. Some libraries in this study had Jurkat cell RNA spiked in.

In this sample, this clonotype turned up a few times. The genes are TRBV5-3 and TRBJ1-2; D gene uncertain. TRBV5-3 is labeled an ORF, and its function is uncertain. V lost 8 bases to trimming and J lost 4 bases, with 18 bases between them. The CDR3 runs 14 residues. CDR3 region: CASSTGDGLYGYTF. As DNA, the CDR3 is TGTGCCAGCAGCACGGGCGACGGGCTCTATGGCTACACCTTC.

This clonotype occurred a few times. J is TRBJ2-3 and V is TRBV12-3 or TRBV12-4, with 12 nucleotides matching TRBD1. This CDR3 has 15 residues. V shed 5 bases and J 8 bases; nucleotides not matched to a gene: 8. The CDR3 DNA sequence: TGTGCCAGCAGTATACGGGACAGGGGGCGGGCTACGCAGTATTTT. It is translated as CASSIRDRGRATQYF.

This clonotype was picked up many times. This chain links TRBV27 with TRBJ2-7; D might be TRBD2 (6 bases). CDR1 is MNHEY, CDR2 SMNVEV, per germline (reference sequence). This CDR3 has 13 residues. The ends were cut back, 1 base at V and 5 bases at J, with 9 bases in the middle. This CDR3 reads CASSLLGEDEQYF. The CDR3 nucleotides are TGTGCCAGCAGTTTATTGGGGGAGGACGAGCAGTACTTC.